This T cell receptor (beta chain) was sequenced for a study of cytomegalovirus exposure and HLA in healthy donors. Study conclusions and caveats: Among immune exposure information, only CMV serostatus was available.

The CDR3 is 18 amino acids. Trimming at V came to 4 bases and at J to 4 bases, leaving 10 bases not matched to a gene. CDR1 and CDR2 (germline): SGHVS, FQNEAQ. As for this clone: Its antigen is as yet unknown.

Amplification used 60 Vbeta primers and 13 Jbeta primers. TCRdb's table, derived via immunoSEQ multiplex PCR, lists solely in-frame clones and lacks some. The table shows 150,000 to 250,000 clones, with roughly 85% occurring only once. This clonotype was sampled from a woman between 50 and 59 years old in good health and CMV-seronegative. This chain links TRBV7-8 with TRBJ2-5, with TRBD2 identical over 15 bases. Sequencing used PBMCs. CDR3 amino acids: CASSSGLAGGRGGETQYF. The CDR3 DNA sequence: TGTGCCAGCAGCTCGGGACTAGCGGGAGGTCGGGGGGGAGAGACCCAGTACTTC.